Following are 17 T cell receptor beta chains from one sample sequenced in a study of blood T cell repertoires in COVID-19. Generated by immunoSEQ multiplex PCR, the TCRdb table keeps only in-frame clones and is missing some. Of approximately 210,000 clones in the sample, approximately 82% were seen once. The sequencing input was peripheral blood. All receptors come from a woman aged 80 or over with acute or convalescent COVID-19.

This clone was seen only once. The rearrangement joins TRBV7-2 to TRBJ1-2; 10 bases match TRBD1. With 3 bases clipped from V and 7 bases from J, the junction kept 2 bases outside the gene matches. Per germline, CDR1 SGHTA and CDR2 FQGNSA. This CDR3 has 13 amino acids. Here the CDR3 reads CASSFDRGLGYTF. CDR3 DNA: TGTGCCAGCAGCTTCGACAGGGGGCTTGGCTACACCTTC.

This clone appeared once. The chain couples TRBV5-1 to TRBJ1-1; D remains ambiguous. V was shortened by 0 bases and J by 1 base, with 4 bases between the two germline ends. Germline values: CDR1 SGHRS, CDR2 YFSETQ. This CDR3 has 13 amino acids. CDR3 residues: CASSLAENTEAFF. CDR3 nucleotide sequence: TGCGCCAGCAGCTTGGCAGAGAACACTGAAGCTTTCTTT.

The CDR3 DNA reads TGTGCCAGCAGCTTAGCGGTAGCAGGGGGCTTCTACACCTTC. Protein product: CASSLAVAGGFYTF. The chain is built from TRBV7-2 and TRBJ1-2, with TRBD1 matching 8 bases. Germline values: CDR1 SGHTA, CDR2 FQGNSA. V dropped 0 bases and J dropped 10; count of bases not matched to a gene: 7. The CDR3 length is 14 residues.

The CDR3 coding sequence is TGCAGTGCTAGTACTAGGAGCTCCTACAATGAGCAGTTCTTC. It codes for CSASTRSSYNEQFF. The rearrangement links TRBV20-1 to TRBJ2-1; possibly TRBD2 for D (5 bases). From germline, CDR1 is DFQATT and CDR2 SNEGSKA (reference sequence). V dropped 3 bases and J dropped 0 bases, with 9 bases sitting between them. The CDR3 totals 14 residues.

This rearrangement joins TRBV19 to TRBJ2-3; 9 positions agree with TRBD1. There are 15 residues in the CDR3. V was pared by 5 bases and J by 5 bases, with 8 bases of the junction left unmatched. The germline gives CDR1 LNHDA, CDR2 SQIVND (reference sequence). The CDR3 nucleotides read TGTGCCAGTAGTGAGTCGGGACAGGGTGGAGATACGCAGTATTTT. Protein sequence: CASSESGQGGDTQYF.

The chain has TRBV11-2 and TRBJ1-6, with D unclear. The CDR3 sequence is 12 residues long. Trimming stripped 1 base from V and 18 bases from J, with 13 bases between. The germline V gene encodes CDR1 SGHAT and CDR2 FQNNGV. The CDR3 bases are TGTGCCAGCAGCTTAGGCCAGACTCCCGGCCACTTT. Translation gives CASSLGQTPGHF.

This rearrangement joins TRBV4-1 to TRBJ1-1; D might be TRBD1 (6 bases). V was shortened by 1 base and J by 11 bases, with 20 bases between the two germline ends. The CDR3 has 15 amino acids. Germline values: CDR1 MGHRA, CDR2 YSYEKL. CDR3 DNA: TGCGCCAGCAGCCAAGGACGACAGGATGACAAATACGCTTTCTTT. It codes for CASSQGRQDDKYAFF.

The J gene is TRBJ2-2, the V gene TRBV18, with TRBD2 as a possible D gene (5 bases). Germline values: CDR1 KGHSH, CDR2 LQKENI. The V and J ends lost 3 bases and 5 bases respectively, with 13 bases between them. The CDR3 runs to 15 residues. CDR3 region: CASSPEAAQTGELFF. The CDR3 DNA is TGTGCCAGCTCACCGGAGGCTGCGCAGACCGGGGAGCTGTTTTTT.

The gene calls are TRBV7-3 and TRBJ1-2; TRBD1 might be the D (6 bases). Trimming removed 4 bases from V and 8 bases from J, with 14 bases in between. CDR3 size: 13 residues. CDR1 is SGHTA, CDR2 FQGTGA, per germline. The CDR3 region is CASSSRQARGYTF. In nucleotides, the CDR3 is TGTGCCAGCAGCTCAAGACAGGCCCGGGGCTACACCTTC.

The CDR3 loop is CATSAEQGPAFF. CDR3 DNA sequence: TGTGCCACCAGTGCCGAACAGGGTCCGGCTTTCTTT. The chain combines TRBV24-1 with TRBJ1-1; tentatively, D is TRBD1 (6 bases). This CDR3 spans 12 amino acids. Trimming shortened V by 5 bases and J by 11 bases, and 14 bases separated the two germline ends. Germline lookup yields CDR1 KGHDR and CDR2 SFDVKD.

The chain uses TRBV6-1 and TRBJ1-4; D perhaps matches TRBD1 (6 bases). V lost 1 base and J 4 bases, leaving 13 bases between the germline ends. The germline V gene has CDR1 MNHNS and CDR2 SASEGT. The CDR3 has 16 amino acids. CDR3 sequence reads: CASSEGTAWSNEKLFF. The CDR3 DNA reads as TGTGCCAGCAGTGAAGGGACAGCCTGGAGTAATGAAAAACTGTTTTTT.

To note about this clone: In the same sample, other DNA sequences code for this CDR3. The chain uses TRBV30 and TRBJ1-6, with 11 bases fitting TRBD1. CDR3 length equals 15 residues. The trim removed 4 bases at V and 10 bases at J, leaving 9 bases unmatched. The germline V gene has CDR1 GTSNPN and CDR2 SVGIG (reference sequence). The CDR3 reads CAWTTGQGVGSPLHF. The DNA for the CDR3 is TGTGCCTGGACCACGGGACAGGGGGTGGGGTCACCCCTCCACTTT.

This chain joins TRBV6-5 and TRBJ1-5; perhaps TRBD1 as D (5 bases). The V gene's germline CDR1 is MNHEY and CDR2 SVGAGI. The CDR3 consists of 14 residues. V lost 8 bases, J lost 7 bases, and 18 bases lay in between. The CDR3 loop reads CASDRGGVYQPQHF. CDR3 nucleotide sequence: TGTGCCAGCGATAGAGGAGGGGTGTACCAGCCCCAGCATTTT.

The genes are TRBV19 and TRBJ1-2, with D unresolved. This CDR3 is built from 15 residues. Trimming removed 1 base from V and 5 bases from J, with 14 bases in between. Germline assignment: CDR1 LNHDA and CDR2 SQIVND (reference sequence). CDR3 residues: CASSIGSVTRYGYTF. CDR3 in DNA: TGTGCCAGTAGTATAGGATCCGTAACTAGGTATGGCTACACCTTC.

This clone was counted a single time. This chain joins TRBV3-1 (or the pseudogene TRBV3-2) and TRBJ1-1; perhaps TRBD1 as D (5 bases). V lost 6 bases, J lost 5 bases, and 10 bases lay in between. CDR1 LGHDT and CDR2 YNNKEL come from the germline V gene (reference sequence). There are 12 residues in the CDR3. The CDR3 nucleotides are TGTGCCAGCAGAAAATCAGGGACTGAAGCTTTCTTT. Translating gives CASRKSGTEAFF.

The rearrangement links TRBV2 to TRBJ2-3; D not resolved. V gave up 4 bases and J gave up 5 bases, with 10 bases separating them. This CDR3 contains 13 residues. Per the germline V gene, CDR1 is SNHLY and CDR2 is FYNNEI. For the CDR3, the DNA is TGTGCCAGCAGTGTAAGAGGCGGAGATACGCAGTATTTT. This gives the protein CASSVRGGDTQYF.

The chain joins TRBV19 to TRBJ2-7, with TRBD2 identical over 9 bases. The V segment lost 2 bases and the J segment 1 base; nucleotides outside the gene matches: 6. The length of the CDR3 is 16 residues. Germline loops: CDR1 LNHDA, CDR2 SQIVND (reference sequence). CDR3 nucleotides: TGTGCCAGTAGTATACAGCTAGCGGGGACATCCTACGAGCAGTACTTC. Residues: CASSIQLAGTSYEQYF. Together with reference TRBV19 and TRBJ2-7, the CDR3 gives the full variable domain: DGGITQSPKYLFRKEGQNVTLSCEQNLNHDAMYWYRQDPGQGLRLIYYSQIVNDFQKGDIAEGYSVSREKKESFPLTVTSAQKNPTAFYLCASSIQLAGTSYEQYFGPGTRLTVT.